This T cell receptor (beta chain) was profiled in a study of blood T cell repertoires in COVID-19. Turning to the study itself: Spain, Italy and the United States supplied samples that represented acute and convalescent COVID-19. T cells, B-cell-depleted T cells, or PBMCs supplied cDNA or gDNA.

In the study's own analysis: Reference gene primer amplification in the assay estimated nucleated cell counts. The assay was immunoSEQ multiplex PCR, and TCRdb's table has in-frame clones only and misses some. V and J calls and clone size are as listed in that table; D and trimming were resolved from the DNA. There are 250,000 or so clones in the sample; roughly 86% occur only once, and approximately 13% lies in the top ten. From germline, CDR1 is WSHSY and CDR2 SAAADI. With 7 bases clipped from V and 2 bases from J, the junction kept 4 bases outside the gene matches. The CDR3 loop spans 13 amino acids.

The chain uses TRBV10-2 and TRBJ2-7; TRBD1 matches 8 bases. The TCR originated in a man of 80 years or more with acute or convalescent COVID-19. What was sequenced was peripheral blood. This CDR3 is CASKGTGTYEQYF. The CDR3 region has the DNA TGCGCCAGCAAAGGGACAGGCACCTACGAGCAGTACTTC.